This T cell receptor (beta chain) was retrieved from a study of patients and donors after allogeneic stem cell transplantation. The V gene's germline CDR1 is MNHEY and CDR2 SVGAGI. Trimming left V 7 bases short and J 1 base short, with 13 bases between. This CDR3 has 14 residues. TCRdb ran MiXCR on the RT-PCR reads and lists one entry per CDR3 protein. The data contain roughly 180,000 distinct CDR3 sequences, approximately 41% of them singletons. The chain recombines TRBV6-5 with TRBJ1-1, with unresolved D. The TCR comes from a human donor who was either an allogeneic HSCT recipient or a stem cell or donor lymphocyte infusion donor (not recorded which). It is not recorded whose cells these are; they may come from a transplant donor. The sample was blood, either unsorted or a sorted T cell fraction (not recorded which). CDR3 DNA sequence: TGTGCCAGCACCCCGATATCGGGGAACACTGAAGCTTTCTTT. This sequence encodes CASTPISGNTEAFF.